The clone carrying this T cell receptor (beta chain) was counted ten times or more. Its cognate antigen is unknown. The CDR3 is 13 residues long. V dropped 2 bases and J dropped 4 bases, with 7 bases sitting between them. CDR1 and CDR2 (germline): SGHDN, FVKESK. These data come from a study of T cell repertoires in cytomegalovirus infection. Findings of the study overall: The ex vivo response was dominated by HLA-C-restricted CMV-specific TCR beta clonotypes.

TCRdb re-called the reads with MiXCR, one entry per CDR3 protein. The sample shows about 400,000 distinct CDR3 sequences, about a sixth of them seen only once. This TCR was recovered from a human donor in good health (CMV status not recorded). Some clones in this sample may be carry-over from other donors' samples. Sample: PBMCs. The gene calls are TRBV14 and TRBJ2-3; no clear D. CDR3 loop: CASSQSLADTQYF. The CDR3 nucleotides are TGTGCCAGCAGCCAAAGTTTGGCAGATACGCAGTATTTT.